This T cell receptor (beta chain) is drawn from a study of cytomegalovirus exposure and HLA in healthy donors. As for the study in general: An early release of data contained about 85 million unique TCRs, which came from HLA-typed donors.

Study-wide results and limits: According to the study, 160 or so TCR beta chains were cytomegalovirus-associated. A later analysis found most CMV-associated TCR beta chains apparently HLA-restricted.

PCR primers comprised 60 Vbeta and 13 Jbeta primers. Produced via immunoSEQ multiplex PCR; TCRdb's table is partial and in-frame only. The table has over 150,000 clones, around 72% seen once. Details on this clone: What it binds is not known.

Germline values: CDR1 MRHNA, CDR2 SNTAGT. The CDR3 spans 14 residues. The V and J ends lost 0 bases and 5 bases respectively, with 5 bases between them. Sequenced: PBMCs. The gene calls are TRBV6-4 and TRBJ2-6; D is ambiguous. This receptor was taken from a middle-aged man in good health and CMV-seronegative. CDR3 residues: CASSDSARANVLTF. CDR3 bases: TGTGCCAGCAGTGACTCGGCCAGGGCCAACGTCCTGACTTTC.